This entry features one T cell receptor beta chain sequence. Its antigen is as yet unknown. The source of the sample is a study of cytomegalovirus exposure and HLA in healthy donors. The CDR3 runs 14 residues. Germline assignment: CDR1 MDHEN and CDR2 SYDVKM. Trimming shortened V by 4 bases and J by 1 base, and 10 bases separated the two germline ends. Study results and caveats: Roughly even sequencing depth across donors was the assumption behind the presence/absence analyses.

The PCR ran on 60 Vbeta and 13 Jbeta primers. The repertoire was sequenced with immunoSEQ multiplex PCR; TCRdb's copy has only in-frame clones and lacks some. This repertoire shows over 90,000 clones, roughly 80% found once; its top ten account for about 4.1%. Sequences were obtained from PBMCs. The genes are TRBV28 and TRBJ1-1; a weak D match, TRBD1 (6 bases). The clonotype comes from a man in his forties or fifties in good health and CMV-seropositive. The CDR3 loop reads CASSSGTTNTEAFF. In nucleotides, the CDR3 is TGTGCCAGCAGTTCCGGGACAACGAACACTGAAGCTTTCTTT.